What follows are 5 T cell receptor beta chains derived from one specimen sequenced in a study of cytotoxic CD8 clonotypes in ibrutinib-treated CLL. The assay was immunoSEQ multiplex PCR, and TCRdb's table has in-frame clones only and misses some. Among about 49,000 clones listed, about half were seen once. The sequencing here drew on PBMCs, taken after 12 months of ibrutinib treatment. Receptors originate from a human donor with chronic lymphocytic leukemia.

This clone showed up just once. V and J are TRBV18 and TRBJ2-7; D possibly corresponds to TRBD2 (5 bases). Germline CDR1 KGHSH, CDR2 LQKENI. Trimming removed 2 bases from V and 3 bases from J, with 8 bases in between. This CDR3 is built from 13 residues. This chain's CDR3 is CASSPRELYEQYF. In DNA, the CDR3 is TGTGCCAGCTCACCAAGGGAGCTCTACGAGCAGTACTTC.

V usage is TRBV5-1 and J usage is TRBJ2-3; the D call may be TRBD1 or TRBD2 (6 bases each). Germline lookup yields CDR1 SGHRS and CDR2 YFSETQ. The CDR3 is made up of 14 amino acids. The germline V and J ends were trimmed by 7 bases and 1 base, with 13 bases remaining between them. This chain's CDR3 is CASRRGVGTDTQYF. As DNA, the CDR3 is TGCGCCAGCCGGAGGGGGGTCGGCACAGATACGCAGTATTTT. Full variable domain (missing parts from reference TRBV5-1 and TRBJ2-3): KAGVTQTPRYLIKTRGQQVTLSCSPISGHRSVSWYQQTPGQGLQFLFEYFSETQRNKGNFPGRFSGRQFSNSRSEMNVSTLELGDSALYLCASRRGVGTDTQYFGPGTRLTVL.

This clone was found a few times. The genes are TRBV27 and TRBJ2-7, with 7 bases aligning to TRBD1. This CDR3 contains 14 residues. V was pared by 2 bases and J by 4 bases, with 5 bases of the junction left unmatched. The V gene's germline CDR1 is MNHEY and CDR2 SMNVEV (reference sequence). The CDR3 loop reads CASSLTGVIYEQYF. The CDR3 DNA reads as TGTGCCAGCAGTTTAACAGGGGTTATATACGAGCAGTACTTC.

This clone was picked up a small number of times. The rearrangement links TRBV2 to TRBJ2-3; D gene uncertain. The CDR3 has 11 amino acids. Trimming left V 5 bases short and J 4 bases short, with 4 bases between. Looked up from germline, CDR1 is SNHLY and CDR2 is FYNNEI. This chain's CDR3 is CASSYADTQYF. For the CDR3, the DNA is TGTGCCAGCAGTTATGCAGATACGCAGTATTTT. Together with reference TRBV2 and TRBJ2-3, the CDR3 gives the full variable domain: EPEVTQTPSHQVTQMGQEVILRCVPISNHLYFYWYRQILGQKVEFLVSFYNNEISEKSEIFDDQFSVERPDGSNFTLKIRSTKLEDSAMYFCASSYADTQYFGPGTRLTVL.

V usage is TRBV11-2 and J usage is TRBJ2-7; D gene unclear. This CDR3 contains 14 residues. V gave up 3 bases and J gave up 4 bases, with 13 bases separating them. The V gene's germline CDR1 is SGHAT and CDR2 FQNNGV. The CDR3 nucleotides read TGTGCCAGCAGCTTCGGACCCACCCAATACGAGCAGTACTTC. Encoded protein: CASSFGPTQYEQYF.